This TCR beta chain was recorded in a study of cytomegalovirus exposure and HLA in healthy donors. The CDR3 spans 14 residues. The V gene's germline CDR1 is SGHAT and CDR2 FQNNGV. Trimming took 3 bases from V and 6 from J; bases not matched to a gene: 3. The PCR ran on 60 Vbeta and 13 Jbeta primers. Profiled with immunoSEQ multiplex PCR; TCRdb holds only in-frame clones, not every one. Of some 150,000 clones in the sample, roughly 81% were seen once. The specimen sequenced was PBMCs. The clonotype originates from a female donor in good health and CMV-seronegative. The V and J genes are TRBV11-2 and TRBJ2-7; 12 positions match TRBD1. The CDR3 protein is CASSLGTGGREQYF. CDR3 bases: TGTGCCAGCAGCTTGGGGACAGGGGGCCGCGAGCAGTACTTC.